This TCR beta chain was observed in a study of T cell clonality in common variable immunodeficiency. Study-wide results and caveats: In common variable immunodeficiency, TCR beta chains reportedly carried fewer deletions and N-nucleotide insertions.

Profiling relied on immunoSEQ multiplex PCR, and the TCRdb table lists in-frame clones only, not all of them. This sample comprises some 16,000 clones, none seen once only. Germline CDR1 is KGHSH and CDR2 is LQKENI. J gave up 0 bases and V 5 bases, and 7 bases lay outside the gene matches. This CDR3 is 16 amino acids long. As concerns this clone: Its antigen is undetermined. The read stops 3 residues short of the end of the CDR3; the missing end is completed from the germline J gene.

Caucasian heritage predominated among both patients and controls. The chain employs TRBV18 and TRBJ2-1; 7 nucleotides match TRBD1. This sequence originates from a human donor with common variable immunodeficiency. The sequencing sample was made of peripheral blood mononuclear cells. CDR3: CASSGDRESSYNEQFF. Partial CDR3 DNA: TGTGCCAGCTCAGGGGACAGAGAAAGCTCCTACAATGAG.